The text below deals with one T cell receptor beta chain. Antigen: not known. Using immunoSEQ multiplex PCR, the repertoire was profiled, and TCRdb retains in-frame clones only, with some absent. The sample shows 95,000 to 150,000 clones, 86% of them seen only once. The data belong to a study of T cell responses to AZD1222 COVID-19 vaccine. Germline loops: CDR1 MNHEY, CDR2 SVGEGT. With 2 bases removed from V and 4 bases from J, the gap between germline ends came to 17 bases. The CDR3 is made up of 17 amino acids. Notes on the study in general: The study sampled repertoires only after the peak T cell response. The sample set comprised mostly white British donors with more females, and clonal diversity was possibly underestimated.

This chain connects TRBV6-2 or TRBV6-3 to TRBJ2-2; maybe TRBD2 (7 bases). The TCR comes from an adult who received the AZD1222 COVID-19 vaccine. The sequences come from peripheral blood, collected 28 days after the second AZD1222 dose. For the CDR3, the DNA is TGTGCCAGCAGTTACGGTCGCACAGGGAGGGGCACCGGGGAGCTGTTTTTT. The encoded protein is CASSYGRTGRGTGELFF.